This T cell receptor beta chain was retrieved from a study of T cell repertoires in cytomegalovirus infection. Whole-study context: CMV infection plus the matching HLA type was flagged by public TCR beta signatures.

TCRdb independently ran MiXCR on the reads; one entry per CDR3 protein. Here the sample spans about 600,000 distinct CDR3 sequences, 24% being singletons. This clonotype was found many times. The target antigen is unknown. V was clipped by 3 bases and J by 5 bases; unmatched bases: 2. The germline CDR1 and CDR2 sequences are MDHEN and SYDVKM. The CDR3 runs 14 residues. Whole-study findings and limits: Public TCR beta family frequency separated CMV-and-HLA carriers, including in an independent cohort. There were HLA-C-restricted CMV-specific TCR beta clonotypes dominating the ex vivo response.

This sequence was found in a human donor in good health (CMV status not recorded). Some clones in this sample may be carry-over from other donors' samples. The rearrangement joins TRBV28 to TRBJ2-2; the match to TRBD1 covers 8 bases. Input material: CD8+ T cells from PBMCs. The CDR3 loop is CASSLTGDTGELFF. The CDR3 bases are TGTGCCAGCAGTTTGACAGGGGATACCGGGGAGCTGTTTTTT.